The next 32 T cell receptor beta chains were all read from a single sample in a study of Ad26.COV2.S vaccination and SARS-CoV-2 variants (dated by TCRdb to the early 2020s). The method was the immunoSEQ multiplex PCR assay. Entries here come from immuneACCESS through TCRdb and include only in-frame sequences with V and J called. Some clones fail to appear in such tables; in the studies checked, an unresolved V gene covers under half of the shortfall, and the cause of the remainder is unknown. The sample yields hundreds of thousands of clones; about 88% were counted once. The ten largest clones capture approximately 2.5% of the sample. The treatment or condition label on this specimen signifies: over 15 received Ad26.COV2.S at low or high dose, single or two shots; 5 received placebo; per-sample allocation not given. For vaccine and placebo recipients, the sequenced repertoires came from samples collected on day 63 after the first injection.

This sample comprised peripheral blood, obtained in a trial of Ad26.COV2.S vaccine versus placebo. These receptors were taken from a person aged 18-65 years who received the Ad26.COV2.S COVID-19 vaccine or a placebo.

V is TRBV19 and J is TRBJ2-1; D unclear. Between the trimmed V and J ends, which lost 5 bases and 9 bases, there was a span of 23 bases. This CDR3 contains 16 residues. Germline-derived CDR1 and CDR2 are LNHDA and SQIVND (reference sequence). The CDR3 reads CASSQNRATRWGEQFF. The DNA of the CDR3 is TGTGCCAGTAGTCAGAACCGGGCCACTCGGTGGGGTGAGCAGTTCTTC.

The chain uses TRBV30 and TRBJ2-7, with D unclear. The CDR3 extends over 11 amino acids. The V end lost 2 bases, the J end lost 2 bases, and 4 bases lay between the germline ends. Germline values: CDR1 GTSNPN, CDR2 SVGIG (reference sequence). The CDR3 region is CAWSQTYEQYF. The CDR3 DNA reads as TGTGCCTGGAGTCAAACCTACGAGCAGTACTTC.

The chain couples TRBV6-1 to TRBJ1-6; possibly TRBD1 for D (6 bases). This CDR3 is built from 15 residues. The germline V gene encodes CDR1 MNHNS and CDR2 SASEGT. Trimming stripped 1 base from V and 7 bases from J, with 11 bases between. CDR3 DNA: TGTGCCAGCAGTGAAGGCAGGGGAGGAAATTCACCCCTCCACTTT. Translation gives CASSEGRGGNSPLHF.

V is TRBV7-2 and J is TRBJ1-1; weak D call: TRBD1 (6 bases). Trimming removed 2 bases at V and 0 bases at J, with 10 bases between. This CDR3 comprises 15 residues. The germline V gene has CDR1 SGHTA and CDR2 FQGNSA. The CDR3 protein is CASSLRGNMNTEAFF. The CDR3 nucleotides read TGTGCCAGCAGCTTAAGGGGGAACATGAACACTGAAGCTTTCTTT.

The CDR3 sequence is CASRRLIWGQTQYF. The CDR3 DNA follows: TGTGCCAGCAGGCGACTAATCTGGGGACAGACCCAGTACTTC. The chain uses TRBV6-5 and TRBJ2-5; D may match TRBD1 or TRBD2 (5 bases each). Deletions cut 6 bases from V and 6 bases from J, with 17 bases between. CDR3 size: 14 residues. From germline, CDR1 is MNHEY and CDR2 SVGAGI.

The rearrangement links TRBV7-2 to TRBJ1-1; 8 positions match TRBD1. The CDR3 is made up of 16 amino acids. Germline V CDR1 and CDR2: SGHTA, FQGNSA. V gave up 6 bases and J gave up 3 bases; unmatched junction bases: 12. CDR3 nucleotide sequence: TGTGCCAGCAGTCATGCAGGGGGCTTGTACGACACTGAAGCTTTCTTT. Translation gives CASSHAGGLYDTEAFF.

The V call is TRBV6-5, the J call TRBJ2-3, with TRBD1 matching over 8 bases. CDR1 and CDR2 (germline): MNHEY, SVGAGI. CDR3 length: 13 residues. V gave up 6 bases and J gave up 9 bases; unmatched junction bases: 8. Written as DNA, the CDR3 is TGTGCCAGCAGATATACGGACAGGGTGACGCAGTATTTT. It is translated as CASRYTDRVTQYF.

This sequence joins TRBV29-1 and TRBJ2-1; the D gene is possibly TRBD1 (5 bases). The V end lost 4 bases, the J end lost 13 bases, and 14 bases lay between the germline ends. CDR1 is SQVTM, CDR2 ANQGSEA, per germline. The CDR3 extends over 11 amino acids. CDR3 coding DNA: TGCAGCGTTGCACCCCAGGGTGAACAGTTCTTC. Its translation: CSVAPQGEQFF.

The chain's CDR3 is CASSPGTAKNEQFF. The CDR3 nucleotides read TGTGCCAGCAGTCCTGGGACAGCGAAGAATGAGCAGTTCTTC. V gene TRBV27 combines with J gene TRBJ2-1; 7 bases are shared with TRBD1. This CDR3 has 14 amino acids. V trimming: 5 bases; J trimming: 7 bases; junction bases outside the gene matches: 8. Germline V lookup: CDR1 MNHEY, CDR2 SMNVEV (reference sequence).

The chain uses TRBV2 and TRBJ2-2; D is perhaps TRBD2 (5 bases). V gave up 4 bases and J gave up 5 bases, with 11 bases separating them. This CDR3 has 14 amino acids. The germline CDR1 and CDR2 sequences are SNHLY and FYNNEI. The CDR3 spells CASSVSPGTGELFF. In DNA form, the CDR3 reads TGTGCCAGCAGTGTTTCCCCGGGAACCGGGGAGCTGTTTTTT.

The chain uses TRBV25-1 and TRBJ2-1, with TRBD2 as a possible D gene (6 bases). Germline values: CDR1 MGHDK, CDR2 SYGVNS. The CDR3 is 16 amino acids. Deletions cut 1 base from V and 4 bases from J, with 14 bases between. DNA of the CDR3: TGTGCCAGCAGTGAATCGACTAGATACAATTACAATGAGCAGTTCTTC. Protein sequence: CASSESTRYNYNEQFF.

The chain recombines TRBV19 with TRBJ1-5; D perhaps matches TRBD1 (6 bases). V lost 8 bases to trimming and J lost 4 bases, with 12 bases between them. Looked up from germline, CDR1 is LNHDA and CDR2 is SQIVND (reference sequence). This CDR3 has 13 residues. The CDR3 nucleotides are TGTGCCAGTCGAGGGGGGGCGAATCAGCCCCAGCATTTT. This sequence encodes CASRGGANQPQHF.

The chain employs TRBV2 and TRBJ2-7; 8 bases are a match to TRBD2. Germline V CDR1 and CDR2: SNHLY, FYNNEI. V gave up 2 bases and J gave up 2 bases; unmatched junction bases: 5. This CDR3 is 15 amino acids long. CDR3 DNA: TGTGCCAGCAGTGAACGGCGGGAGGCCACCTACGAGCAGTACGTC. Translating it yields CASSERREATYEQYV.

The chain has TRBV19 and TRBJ1-1; no reliable D call. The V gene lost 3 bases and the J gene lost 3 bases, with 14 bases spanning the gap. Germline V CDR1 and CDR2: LNHDA, SQIVND (reference sequence). The CDR3 spans 15 residues. CDR3 in amino acids: CASSIGSGWDTEAFF. Written as DNA, the CDR3 is TGTGCCAGTAGTATTGGGTCAGGTTGGGACACTGAAGCTTTCTTT.

The rearrangement joins TRBV5-4 to TRBJ2-5; D is perhaps TRBD2 (7 bases). Trimming shortened V by 3 bases and J by 5 bases, and 20 bases separated the two germline ends. The CDR3 length is 16 residues. Germline V lookup: CDR1 SGHNT, CDR2 YYREEE (reference sequence). The DNA of the CDR3 is TGTGCCAGCAGCTCGCGCGCGGGGGCAGCCGTGGAGACCCAGTACTTC. Translation gives CASSSRAGAAVETQYF.

The chain combines TRBV28 with TRBJ1-1; TRBD1 might be the D (5 bases). Germline V gives CDR1 MDHEN, CDR2 SYDVKM. V was clipped by 5 bases and J by 2 bases, with 9 bases between them. The CDR3 is made up of 13 amino acids. CDR3: CASSIGVNTEAFF. The CDR3 nucleotides read TGTGCCAGCAGTATAGGGGTTAACACTGAAGCTTTCTTT.

Regarding this clone: Distinct nucleotide sequences in the sample also encode this CDR3. The chain combines TRBV28 with TRBJ2-5; D gene ambiguous. The germline gives CDR1 MDHEN, CDR2 SYDVKM. The CDR3 is made up of 13 amino acids. V lost 2 bases and J lost 2, with 6 bases in between. The CDR3 bases are TGTGCCAGCAGTTTAAGCAATCAAGAGACCCAGTACTTC. Amino acids: CASSLSNQETQYF.

The rearrangement links TRBV5-1 to TRBJ2-7; tentatively, D is TRBD2 (5 bases). V was trimmed by 1 base and J by 0 bases, leaving 8 bases between them. The CDR3 has 14 amino acids. CDR1 and CDR2 from the germline V gene are SGHRS and YFSETQ. The CDR3 DNA reads TGCGCCAGCAGCTTGAGAGGGAACTCCTACGAGCAGTACGTC. Protein sequence: CASSLRGNSYEQYV.

The chain links TRBV6-2 or TRBV6-3 to TRBJ2-2; 11 bases line up with TRBD2. This CDR3 is 17 amino acids long. V lost 6 bases to trimming and J lost 4 bases; unmatched junction nucleotides: 10. Germline lookup yields CDR1 MNHEY and CDR2 SVGEGT. In DNA, the CDR3 is TGTGCCAGCAGCCCATTACTAGCGGGAGTTAGCACCGGGGAGCTGTTTTTT. Translated: CASSPLLAGVSTGELFF.

The chain employs TRBV4-2 and TRBJ1-5; D is ambiguous. From germline, CDR1 is LGHNA and CDR2 YNFKEQ. This CDR3 has 15 residues. The V gene lost 0 bases and the J gene lost 1 base, with 7 bases spanning the gap. Here the CDR3 DNA reads TGTGCCAGCAGCCAAGATTTACAGAGCAATCAGCCCCAGCATTTT. Translation gives CASSQDLQSNQPQHF.

V and J are TRBV3-1 (or the pseudogene TRBV3-2) and TRBJ2-2; D call uncertain. V dropped 0 bases and J dropped 4 bases, with 12 bases sitting between them. The CDR3 runs to 16 residues. Looked up from germline, CDR1 is LGHDT and CDR2 is YNNKEL (reference sequence). CDR3 residues: CASSQERNSFTGELFF. The CDR3, as DNA: TGTGCCAGCAGCCAAGAGCGGAACAGTTTCACCGGGGAGCTGTTTTTT.

This clone was picked up a small number of times. The junction differs from germline at one of its ends, possibly a read error. The J gene is TRBJ2-5, the V gene TRBV7-7; the match to TRBD1 covers 8 bases. The CDR3 runs 14 residues. Germline CDR1 SSHAT, CDR2 FNYEAQ (reference sequence). CDR3 sequence: CASTLSTGDKTQYF. For the CDR3, the DNA is TGTGCCAGCACCTTATCGACAGGGGACAAGACCCAGTACTTC.

CDR3 loop: CSVEEGQGAREYRIDTQYF. CDR3 nucleotide sequence: TGCAGCGTTGAAGAGGGACAGGGGGCGCGGGAGTACCGTATAGATACGCAGTATTTT. The genes are TRBV29-1 and TRBJ2-3; TRBD1 agrees at 12 bases. With V trimmed by 0 bases and J by 5 bases, 15 bases remained unmatched. The CDR3 contains 19 residues. The germline V gene encodes CDR1 SQVTM and CDR2 ANQGSEA.

Only one count was recorded for this clone. The chain combines TRBV6-2 or TRBV6-3 with TRBJ1-2; 7 bases match TRBD1. Germline V gives CDR1 MNHEY, CDR2 SVGEGT. The CDR3 extends over 16 amino acids. Trimming took 2 bases from V and 3 from J; bases not matched to a gene: 9. The CDR3 spells CASSYHGTDSDYGYTF. The CDR3 region has the DNA TGTGCCAGCAGTTACCACGGGACAGACTCCGACTATGGCTACACCTTC.

There are a few counts of this clone. The same CDR3 can be traced to other DNA sequences in this sample. This sequence joins TRBV10-3 and TRBJ1-2; tentative D call: TRBD1 (5 bases). The ends were cut back, 4 bases at V and 4 bases at J, with 10 bases in the middle. The length of the CDR3 is 13 residues. Germline CDR1 and CDR2: ENHRY and SYGVKD. For the CDR3, the DNA is TGTGCCATCAGTGGCGGGCAGGGCTATGGCTACACCTTC. This gives the protein CAISGGQGYGYTF.

The rearrangement uses TRBV7-2 and TRBJ1-1; perhaps TRBD1 as D (6 bases). V was cut by 5 bases and J by 4 bases, with 20 bases left in between. Germline values: CDR1 SGHTA, CDR2 FQGNSA. This CDR3 has 16 amino acids. The CDR3 region is CASSPQGHRISTEAFF. The CDR3 DNA reads as TGTGCCAGCAGCCCCCAGGGACACCGAATTTCCACTGAAGCTTTCTTT.

The chain couples TRBV6-1 to TRBJ2-2; D ambiguous. CDR3 length: 16 amino acids. Trimming removed 4 bases at V and 6 bases at J, with 18 bases between. CDR1 MNHNS and CDR2 SASEGT come from the germline V gene. The CDR3 DNA sequence: TGTGCCAGCAGTGTAGAAGGGCCGCGGTGGGCCGGGGAGCTGTTTTTT. Translated: CASSVEGPRWAGELFF.

The V call is TRBV4-2, the J call TRBJ2-7, with D perhaps matching TRBD1 or TRBD2 (6 bases each). Germline values: CDR1 LGHNA, CDR2 YNFKEQ. This CDR3 contains 17 residues. Trimming took off 0 bases at V and 5 bases at J, with 20 bases between the two ends. The CDR3 bases are TGTGCCAGCAGCCAAGATCTGAAAGGGGGGCCGTTCCACGAGCAGTACTTC. Translation: CASSQDLKGGPFHEQYF.

About this clone itself: Other nucleotide sequences from this sample produce the same CDR3. The chain is built from TRBV6-6 and TRBJ1-5; TRBD1 matches at 7 bases. With V trimmed by 5 bases and J by 5 bases, 3 bases remained unmatched. The CDR3 extends over 13 amino acids. Germline V gene data show CDR1 as MNHNY and CDR2 as SVGAGI (reference sequence). In DNA, the CDR3 is TGTGCCAGCAGTCGTCAGGGGGATCAGCCCCAGCATTTT. It codes for CASSRQGDQPQHF.

The rearrangement uses TRBV27 and TRBJ2-3; TRBD2 agrees at 12 bases. CDR1 and CDR2 (germline): MNHEY, SMNVEV (reference sequence). This CDR3 region has 17 residues. J was trimmed by 4 bases and V by 6 bases; bases with no gene match: 11. CDR3 amino acids: CASSSSASGRAADTQYF. The CDR3, as DNA: TGTGCCAGCAGCTCGAGCGCTAGCGGGAGGGCGGCAGATACGCAGTATTTT.

The chain uses TRBV4-2 and TRBJ1-4; 9 bases align to TRBD1. Trimming at V came to 1 base and at J to 5 bases, leaving 11 bases not matched to a gene. This CDR3 has 18 residues. Germline CDR1 is LGHNA and CDR2 is YNFKEQ. The CDR3 reads CASSQARTGAGLNEKLFF. In DNA, the CDR3 is TGTGCCAGCAGCCAAGCCAGGACAGGGGCCGGTTTAAATGAAAAACTGTTTTTT.

The chain has TRBV7-9 and TRBJ2-4; D possibly uses TRBD1 or TRBD2 (6 bases each). Germline V CDR1 and CDR2: SEHNR, FQNEAQ (reference sequence). V lost 2 bases, J lost 6 bases, and 14 bases lay in between. CDR3 length: 15 residues. CDR3 sequence: CASSLYGGAGNIQYF. CDR3 coding DNA: TGTGCCAGCAGCTTATACGGGGGCGCCGGAAACATTCAGTACTTC.